Given below is one T cell receptor (beta chain) in context. Profiling relied on immunoSEQ multiplex PCR, and the TCRdb table lists in-frame clones only, not all of them. Among about 45,000 clones listed, around 77% were seen once. The data derive from a study of radiotherapy plus CTLA-4 blockade in lung cancer. The material sequenced was peripheral blood, taken from a patient treated with radiotherapy plus ipilimumab. This clonotype was obtained from a human donor with non-small cell lung cancer who had stable disease on radiotherapy plus ipilimumab.

CDR3 protein: CASSWNPHEQYV. CDR3 DNA sequence: TGTGCCAGCAGCTGGAACCCTCACGAGCAGTACGTC. The chain couples TRBV11-2 to TRBJ2-7; D gene ambiguous. Germline V CDR1 and CDR2: SGHAT, FQNNGV. CDR3 length: 12 amino acids. The V end lost 4 bases, the J end lost 5 bases, and 9 bases lay between the germline ends.